Detailed here is one T cell receptor (beta chain). Its target is not known. These data belong to a study of cytomegalovirus exposure and HLA in healthy donors. The CDR3 has 15 amino acids. V lost 0 bases, J lost 8 bases, and 10 bases stayed unmatched. CDR1 is SGHRS, CDR2 YFSETQ, per germline. Study-level results: In an earlier analysis, productive rearrangement rates for most beta V segments clustered near 90% or 30%. The authors assumed roughly uniform sequencing depth across donors for presence/absence analyses. In a later analysis, an Asian-associated ancestry cluster reportedly showed fewer N-insertions than the 666-donor mean.

The PCR was carried out with 60 Vbeta primers and 13 Jbeta primers. TCRdb's table, derived via immunoSEQ multiplex PCR, lists solely in-frame clones and lacks some. The sample has 50,000 or so clones, and its top ten clones hold approximately 6.9%. Input material: PBMCs. The clonotype originates from a woman in her thirties or forties in good health and CMV-seronegative. The chain uses TRBV5-1 and TRBJ1-2, with TRBD1 matching 7 bases. CDR3 region: CASSLDGTEVEGYTF. Written as DNA, the CDR3 is TGCGCCAGCAGCTTGGACGGGACAGAGGTTGAAGGCTACACCTTC.